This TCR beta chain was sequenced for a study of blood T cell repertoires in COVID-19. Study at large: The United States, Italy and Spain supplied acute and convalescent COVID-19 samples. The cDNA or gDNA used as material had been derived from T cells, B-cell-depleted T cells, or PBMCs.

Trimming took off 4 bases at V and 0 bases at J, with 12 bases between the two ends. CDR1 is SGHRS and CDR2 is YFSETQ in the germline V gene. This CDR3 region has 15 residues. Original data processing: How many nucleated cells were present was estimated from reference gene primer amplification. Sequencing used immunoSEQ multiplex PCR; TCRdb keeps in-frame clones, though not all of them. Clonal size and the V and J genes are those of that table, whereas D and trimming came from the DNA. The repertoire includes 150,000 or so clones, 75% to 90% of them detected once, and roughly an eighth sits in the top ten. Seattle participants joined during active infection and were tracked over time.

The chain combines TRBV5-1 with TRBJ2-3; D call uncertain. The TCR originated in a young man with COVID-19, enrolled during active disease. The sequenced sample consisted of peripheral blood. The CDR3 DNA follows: TGCGCCAGCAGCCTGGAGAGCAGGAGCACAGATACGCAGTATTTT. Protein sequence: CASSLESRSTDTQYF.